The 16 T cell receptor beta chains presented below share a single source sample, sequenced in a study of T cells in Graves' hyperthyroidism and ophthalmopathy. RNA transcripts gave rise to amplified TCR beta CDR3 regions. The TCR CDR3 was amplified in a first-round RT-PCR using the HTBI primer set. TCRdb reprocessed the multiplex PCR reads with MiXCR, giving one entry per CDR3 protein. Here the sample spans fewer than 300,000 distinct CDR3 sequences, less than 30% being singletons. Sequencing was done on a sample of blood. Receptor source: a man aged 40-49 years with Graves' hyperthyroidism that later progressed to Graves' ophthalmopathy.

V and J are TRBV24-1 and TRBJ2-5; tentatively, D is TRBD1 or TRBD2 (6 bases each). This CDR3 has 15 residues. V lost 2 bases and J lost 7, with 16 bases in between. CDR1 and CDR2 from the germline V gene are KGHDR and SFDVKD. Here the CDR3 reads CATSDSYRVEGTQYF. In DNA, the CDR3 is TGTGCCACCAGTGATTCTTACAGGGTGGAGGGGACCCAGTACTTC.

At least ten counts were recorded for this clonotype. This chain uses TRBV30 with TRBJ2-5, with 13 positions matching TRBD2. Germline trimming cut 4 bases from V and 7 bases from J; bases unmatched to any gene: 9. Germline CDR1 and CDR2: GTSNPN and SVGIG (reference sequence). This CDR3 spans 15 amino acids. The CDR3 is CAWTPGLAGWGTQYF. The CDR3 DNA is TGTGCCTGGACCCCGGGACTAGCGGGATGGGGGACCCAGTACTTC.

Ten or more counts support this clonotype. The rearrangement links TRBV6-1 to TRBJ2-2, with D maybe TRBD2 (8 bases). This CDR3 region has 19 residues. The V and J ends lost 4 bases and 0 bases respectively, with 21 bases between them. Germline loops: CDR1 MNHNS, CDR2 SASEGT. CDR3 region: CASSGGRGASGSNTGELFF. The CDR3 region has the DNA TGTGCCAGCAGTGGGGGCAGGGGGGCTAGCGGGTCGAACACCGGGGAGCTGTTTTTT.

This clonotype was counted many times. The V call is TRBV4-2, the J call TRBJ1-2, with TRBD1 as a possible D gene (5 bases). Trimming stripped 4 bases from V and 4 bases from J, with 22 bases between. The CDR3 length is 17 residues. Germline-derived CDR1 and CDR2 are LGHNA and YNFKEQ. The CDR3 here is CASSRTIGSGRGYGYTF. As DNA, the CDR3 is TGTGCCAGCAGCCGTACGATCGGATCCGGGAGGGGCTATGGCTACACCTTC.

This clonotype was picked up many times. The chain links TRBV12-3 or TRBV12-4 to TRBJ2-4; D unresolved. Deletions cut 6 bases from V and 9 bases from J, with 15 bases between. The CDR3 totals 13 residues. CDR3 nucleotides: TGTGCCAGCAGAAGTGGCCTGTCAACCATTCAGTACTTC. As protein: CASRSGLSTIQYF.

This clonotype was found many times. This sequence joins TRBV10-3 and TRBJ2-5; perhaps TRBD2 as D (5 bases). CDR3 length: 14 residues. Germline lookup yields CDR1 ENHRY and CDR2 SYGVKD. V was cut by 10 bases and J by 1 base, with 16 bases left in between. CDR3 amino acids: CATLEGLVQETQYF. The CDR3 coding sequence is TGTGCCACCCTCGAGGGATTGGTCCAAGAGACCCAGTACTTC.

The chain employs TRBV6-9 and TRBJ1-1, with D unclear. This CDR3 is 11 amino acids long. From germline, CDR1 is MNHGY and CDR2 SVAAGI. The V end lost 11 bases, the J end lost 5 bases, and 12 bases lay between the germline ends. The CDR3 DNA follows: TGTGCCGCCTCTATTCGTACTGAAGCTTTCTTT. It is translated as CAASIRTEAFF.

This clonotype appeared many times. This chain uses TRBV20-1 with TRBJ2-5; TRBD2 agrees at 10 bases. V lost 0 bases to trimming and J lost 4 bases; unmatched junction nucleotides: 5. Germline V lookup: CDR1 DFQATT, CDR2 SNEGSKA (reference sequence). The CDR3 extends over 15 amino acids. CDR3 DNA: TGCAGTGCTAGAGATCAGCGGGAGGGCGGAGAGACCCAGTACTTC. Translated, it gives CSARDQREGGETQYF.

This clonotype was observed once. At one of its ends the junction is not consistent with the germline gene, which may arise from a read error. This chain joins TRBV11-2 and TRBJ2-7, with D possibly being TRBD2 (6 bases). The CDR3 spans 13 residues. Germline-derived CDR1 and CDR2 are SGHAT and FQNNGV. CDR3 DNA sequence: TGTGCCAGCAGCTTAGATACGGGGTCGGGGGAAAGCTTC. Protein: CASSLDTGSGESF.

This clonotype was seen ten or more times. The chain employs TRBV9 and TRBJ1-1; D remains ambiguous. Trimming stripped 3 bases from V and 5 bases from J, with 14 bases between. CDR3 length: 14 residues. Germline lookup yields CDR1 SGDLS and CDR2 YYNGEE. CDR3 DNA sequence: TGTGCCAGCAGCGCTCGCCGACAACCGACTGAAGCTTTCTTT. Its translation: CASSARRQPTEAFF.

This clonotype was counted between two and nine times. This chain joins TRBV9 and TRBJ2-7; 8 nucleotides agree with TRBD2. Germline V gene lookup returns CDR1 SGDLS and CDR2 YYNGEE. The CDR3 has 12 residues. Unmatched junction bases numbered 9, after V lost 10 bases and J lost 6 bases. In DNA form, the CDR3 reads TGTGCCTCCGGGAGGGAGACTAGCGAGCAGTACTTC. Encoded protein: CASGRETSEQYF.

The J gene is TRBJ1-5, the V gene TRBV19; no reliable D call. The CDR3 extends over 15 amino acids. Trimming cost V 6 bases and J 2 bases, with 14 bases left between them. Germline-derived CDR1 and CDR2 are LNHDA and SQIVND (reference sequence). Here the CDR3 reads CASSAIPRGNQPQHF. CDR3 sequence (DNA): TGTGCCAGTAGCGCAATCCCTCGGGGCAATCAGCCCCAGCATTTT.

Only a few counts were recorded for this clonotype. The chain combines TRBV12-3 or TRBV12-4 with TRBJ2-7, with D perhaps matching TRBD2 (5 bases). The CDR3 loop spans 13 amino acids. V lost 5 bases to trimming and J lost 5 bases, with 13 bases between them. CDR3 coding DNA: TGTGCCAGCAGTATGGACGGGGTCCACGAGCAGTACTTC. Translation gives CASSMDGVHEQYF.

This clonotype has only a few counts. V usage is TRBV6-2 or TRBV6-3 and J usage is TRBJ1-2; 7 bases match TRBD1. There are 13 residues in the CDR3. The junction had 5 bases not matched to a gene; V was cut back by 6 bases and J by 4 bases. Germline CDR1 and CDR2: MNHEY and SVGEGT. Here the CDR3 reads CASSETGIYGYTF. The CDR3 nucleotides are TGTGCCAGCAGCGAGACAGGGATCTATGGCTACACCTTC.

Ten or more counts support this clonotype. This sequence joins TRBV27 and TRBJ2-7, with unresolved D. Between the trimmed V and J ends, which lost 5 bases and 4 bases, there was a span of 12 bases. Germline loops: CDR1 MNHEY, CDR2 SMNVEV (reference sequence). The CDR3 has 13 residues. In DNA, the CDR3 is TGTGCCAGCAGTATGGGCAGAGTTTACGAGCAGTACTTC. It yields the protein CASSMGRVYEQYF.

In this sample, this clonotype turned up once. The CDR3 DNA follows: TGTGCCTGGAGAGGGCCTACGCAGTACACTGAAGCTTTCTTT. Its protein is CAWRGPTQYTEAFF. The chain employs TRBV30 and TRBJ1-1; D gene ambiguous. The CDR3 runs to 14 residues. CDR1 and CDR2 from the germline V gene are GTSNPN and SVGIG (reference sequence). V lost 3 bases, J lost 3 bases, and 14 bases lay in between.